A selection of T cell receptor beta chains follows, all from one sample in a study of cytomegalovirus exposure and HLA in healthy donors. The method was immunoSEQ multiplex PCR; TCRdb's version includes in-frame clones alone and lacks a portion of them. The data hold around 170,000 clones, with around 73% observed a single time. Input material: PBMCs. These receptors were collected from a male donor in good health and CMV-seronegative. Each CDR3 is given with its conserved first and last residue. A D gene is named only where the DNA matches it firmly. Expanded clones get a size class; other rows say once, few or many, or leave the size out.

D gene: -
clone size: -
J gene: TRBJ2-2
V gene: TRBV7-8
CDR3 DNA: TGTGCCAGCAGCCGAAGGGGGACGAACACCGGGGAGCTGTTTTTT
CDR3 protein: CASSRRGTNTGELFF

D gene: -
clone size: once
J gene: TRBJ2-7
V gene: TRBV9
CDR3 DNA: TGTGCCAGCAGCGTAGCCCCCGGGGACGAGCAGTACTTC
CDR3 protein: CASSVAPGDEQYF

D gene: -
clone size: -
J gene: TRBJ2-5
V gene: TRBV2
CDR3 DNA: TGTGCCAGCAGAGAGGACAGAAAAGAGACCCAGTACTTC
CDR3 protein: CASREDRKETQYF

D gene: -
clone size: -
J gene: TRBJ2-5
V gene: TRBV21-1
CDR3 DNA: TGTGCCAGCAGCAAGGCTCGGGACAGGGGTATGAAGACCCAGTACTTC
CDR3 protein: CASSKARDRGMKTQYF

D gene: TRBD1
clone size: -
J gene: TRBJ1-2
V gene: TRBV19
CDR3 DNA: TGTGCCAGTAGTTTAACCCCCGACAGGGACTATGGCTACACCTTC
CDR3 protein: CASSLTPDRDYGYTF

D gene: -
clone size: once
J gene: TRBJ2-3
V gene: TRBV7-2
CDR3 DNA: TGTGCCAGCAGCTTATTTGAGAAACGAGATACGCAGTATTTT
CDR3 protein: CASSLFEKRDTQYF

D gene: TRBD2
clone size: few
J gene: TRBJ2-7
V gene: TRBV9
CDR3 DNA: TGTGCCAGCAGCGTAGGGGGGGGGTTCCGCGACGAGCAGTACTTC
CDR3 protein: CASSVGGGFRDEQYF

D gene: TRBD1
clone size: -
J gene: TRBJ1-6
V gene: TRBV5-6
CDR3 DNA: TGTGCCAGCAGCTTCGGGACAGGGAATTCACCCCTCCACTTT
CDR3 protein: CASSFGTGNSPLHF

D gene: TRBD2
clone size: -
J gene: TRBJ2-3
V gene: TRBV6-5
CDR3 DNA: TGTGCCAGCAGTGCTAGCGGGGGTTACACAGATACGCAGTATTTT
CDR3 protein: CASSASGGYTDTQYF

D gene: TRBD1
clone size: -
J gene: TRBJ1-2
V gene: TRBV14
CDR3 DNA: TGTGCCAGCAGCCAAGATGACAGGGTCTATGGCTACACCTTC
CDR3 protein: CASSQDDRVYGYTF

D gene: TRBD2
clone size: -
J gene: TRBJ2-1
V gene: TRBV5-6
CDR3 DNA: TGTGCCAGCAGCTCCCGACTAGCGGGCCGTTCCTACAATGAGCAGTTCTTC
CDR3 protein: CASSSRLAGRSYNEQFF

D gene: -
clone size: -
J gene: TRBJ2-7
V gene: TRBV6-1
CDR3 DNA: TGTGCCAGCAGGGTGGGTTCAGGGGGGAACTACGAGCAGTACTTC
CDR3 protein: CASRVGSGGNYEQYF

D gene: -
clone size: -
J gene: TRBJ2-5
V gene: TRBV28
CDR3 DNA: TGTGCCAGCACTACTAAGATCGGGGAGACCCAGTACTTC
CDR3 protein: CASTTKIGETQYF

D gene: -
clone size: -
J gene: TRBJ2-2
V gene: TRBV19
CDR3 DNA: TGTGCCAGTAGCGGGGGTGCGAACACCGGGGAGCTGTTTTTT
CDR3 protein: CASSGGANTGELFF

D gene: -
clone size: -
J gene: TRBJ2-5
V gene: TRBV28
CDR3 DNA: TGTGCCAGCCGACTGCCGGGACTCGCCCCGGGGACCCAGTACTTC
CDR3 protein: CASRLPGLAPGTQYF

D gene: -
clone size: -
J gene: TRBJ2-7
V gene: TRBV10-3
CDR3 DNA: TGTGCCATCAGTGACGGGGACAAGACCTACGAGCAGTACTTC
CDR3 protein: CAISDGDKTYEQYF

D gene: -
clone size: -
J gene: TRBJ1-2
V gene: TRBV4-3
CDR3 DNA: TGCGCCAGCAGCCAAGATTCGTCATTTCACTATACGATCTATGGCTACACCTTC
CDR3 protein: CASSQDSSFHYTIYGYTF

D gene: -
clone size: -
J gene: TRBJ1-1
V gene: TRBV28
CDR3 DNA: TGTGCCAGCAGTTCACCCGGGGATACTGAAGCTTTCTTT
CDR3 protein: CASSSPGDTEAFF

D gene: TRBD1
clone size: few
J gene: TRBJ2-7
V gene: TRBV6-1
CDR3 DNA: TGTGCCAGCGGCGGGACAGGGGTTGTTCTCTACGAGCAGTACTTC
CDR3 protein: CASGGTGVVLYEQYF

D gene: -
clone size: -
J gene: TRBJ1-5
V gene: TRBV5-1
CDR3 DNA: TGCGCCAGCACCCCGGACGGGGGAAGCAATCAGCCCCAGCATTTT
CDR3 protein: CASTPDGGSNQPQHF

D gene: -
clone size: -
J gene: TRBJ2-2
V gene: TRBV19
CDR3 DNA: TGTGCCAGTAGTAGGCTAGCCTCAAGCGGGGAGCTGTTTTTT
CDR3 protein: CASSRLASSGELFF

D gene: -
clone size: -
J gene: TRBJ1-4
V gene: TRBV6-5
CDR3 DNA: TGTGCCAGCAGTTGGAACAGAGCTAATGAAAAACTGTTTTTT
CDR3 protein: CASSWNRANEKLFF

D gene: TRBD1
clone size: -
J gene: TRBJ1-1
V gene: TRBV6-5
CDR3 DNA: TGTGCCAGCAGTTTGGGACAGGGGACTGAAGCTTTCTTT
CDR3 protein: CASSLGQGTEAFF

D gene: TRBD1
clone size: -
J gene: TRBJ2-1
V gene: TRBV5-1
CDR3 DNA: TGCGCCAGCAGACCAAAGGGGGACAGGTCCTACAATGAGCAGTTCTTC
CDR3 protein: CASRPKGDRSYNEQFF

D gene: TRBD2
clone size: -
J gene: TRBJ2-1
V gene: TRBV7-3
CDR3 DNA: TGTGCCAGCAGTTCCCGCGGGAGCCCCTCCTACAATGAGCAGTTCTTC
CDR3 protein: CASSSRGSPSYNEQFF

D gene: TRBD1
clone size: -
J gene: TRBJ1-1
V gene: TRBV2
CDR3 DNA: TGTGCCAGCAGTACTTACAGGGGGGTAAACACTGAAGCTTTCTTT
CDR3 protein: CASSTYRGVNTEAFF

D gene: -
clone size: -
J gene: TRBJ1-4
V gene: TRBV2
CDR3 DNA: TGTGCCAGCAGTGATGGACTAGTTGGAGAAAAACTGTTTTTT
CDR3 protein: CASSDGLVGEKLFF

D gene: -
clone size: -
J gene: TRBJ2-5
V gene: TRBV4-2
CDR3 DNA: TGTGCCAGCAGCCTGACAGTCCAAGAGACCCAGTACTTC
CDR3 protein: CASSLTVQETQYF